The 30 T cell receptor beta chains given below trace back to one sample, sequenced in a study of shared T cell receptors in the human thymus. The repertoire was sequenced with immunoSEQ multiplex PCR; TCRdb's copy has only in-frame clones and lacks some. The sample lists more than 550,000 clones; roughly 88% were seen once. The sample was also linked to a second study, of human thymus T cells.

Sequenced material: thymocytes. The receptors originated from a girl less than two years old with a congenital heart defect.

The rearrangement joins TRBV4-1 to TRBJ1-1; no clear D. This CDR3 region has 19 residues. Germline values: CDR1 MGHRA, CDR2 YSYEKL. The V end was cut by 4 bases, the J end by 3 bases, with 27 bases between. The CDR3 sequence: CASSRPSKVSSDRYTEAFF. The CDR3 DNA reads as TGCGCCAGCAGCCGGCCATCTAAAGTGTCTAGTGATCGGTACACTGAAGCTTTCTTT.

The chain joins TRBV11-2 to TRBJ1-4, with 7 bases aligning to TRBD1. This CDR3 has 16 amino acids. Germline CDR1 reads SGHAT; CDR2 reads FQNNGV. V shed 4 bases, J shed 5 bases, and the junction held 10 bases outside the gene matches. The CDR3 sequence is CASSSIRTGDNEKLFF. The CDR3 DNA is TGTGCCAGCAGCTCAATCAGAACAGGGGACAATGAAAAACTGTTTTTT.

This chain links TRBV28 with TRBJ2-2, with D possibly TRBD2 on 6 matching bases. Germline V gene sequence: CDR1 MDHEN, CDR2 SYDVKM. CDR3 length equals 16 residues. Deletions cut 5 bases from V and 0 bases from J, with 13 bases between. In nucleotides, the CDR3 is TGTGCCAGCAGTCCAGCGGACTACGCGAACACCGGGGAGCTGTTTTTT. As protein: CASSPADYANTGELFF. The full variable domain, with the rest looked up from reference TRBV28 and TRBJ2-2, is DVKVTQSSRYLVKRTGEKVFLECVQDMDHENMFWYRQDPGLGLRLIYFSYDVKMKEKGDIPEGYSVSREKKERFSLILESASTNQTSMYLCASSPADYANTGELFFGEGSRLTVL.

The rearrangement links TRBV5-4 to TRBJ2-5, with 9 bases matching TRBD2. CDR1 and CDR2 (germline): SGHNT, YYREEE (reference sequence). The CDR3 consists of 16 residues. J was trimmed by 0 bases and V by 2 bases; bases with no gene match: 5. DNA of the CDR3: TGTGCCAGCAGCTTAAATAAGCGGGGGGACCAAGAGACCCAGTACTTC. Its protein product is CASSLNKRGDQETQYF.

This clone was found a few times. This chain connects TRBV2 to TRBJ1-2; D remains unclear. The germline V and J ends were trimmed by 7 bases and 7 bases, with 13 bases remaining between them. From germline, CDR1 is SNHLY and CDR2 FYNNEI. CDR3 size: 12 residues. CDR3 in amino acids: CASTIITGGYTF. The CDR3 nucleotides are TGTGCCAGCACAATCATCACGGGTGGCTACACCTTC.

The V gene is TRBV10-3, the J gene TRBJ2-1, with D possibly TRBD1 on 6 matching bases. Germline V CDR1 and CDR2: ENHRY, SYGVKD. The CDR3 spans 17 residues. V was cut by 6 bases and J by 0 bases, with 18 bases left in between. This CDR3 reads CAISPPYRGSSYNEQFF. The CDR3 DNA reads TGTGCCATCAGCCCCCCTTATAGGGGGAGCTCCTACAATGAGCAGTTCTTC.

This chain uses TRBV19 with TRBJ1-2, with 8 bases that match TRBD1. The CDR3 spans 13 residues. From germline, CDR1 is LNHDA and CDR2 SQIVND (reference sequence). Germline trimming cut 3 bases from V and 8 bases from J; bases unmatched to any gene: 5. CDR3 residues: CASSMAQGVGYTF. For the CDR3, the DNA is TGTGCCAGTAGTATGGCACAGGGGGTGGGCTACACCTTC. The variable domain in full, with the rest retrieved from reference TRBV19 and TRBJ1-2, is DGGITQSPKYLFRKEGQNVTLSCEQNLNHDAMYWYRQDPGQGLRLIYYSQIVNDFQKGDIAEGYSVSREKKESFPLTVTSAQKNPTAFYLCASSMAQGVGYTFGSGTRLTVV.

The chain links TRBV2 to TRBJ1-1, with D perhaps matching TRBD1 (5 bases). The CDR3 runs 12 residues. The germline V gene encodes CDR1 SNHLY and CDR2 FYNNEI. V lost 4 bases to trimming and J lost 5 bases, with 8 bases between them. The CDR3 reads CASSVGRTEAFF. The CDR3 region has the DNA TGTGCCAGCAGTGTGGGGCGGACTGAAGCTTTCTTT. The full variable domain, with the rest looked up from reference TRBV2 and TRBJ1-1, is EPEVTQTPSHQVTQMGQEVILRCVPISNHLYFYWYRQILGQKVEFLVSFYNNEISEKSEIFDDQFSVERPDGSNFTLKIRSTKLEDSAMYFCASSVGRTEAFFGQGTRLTVV.

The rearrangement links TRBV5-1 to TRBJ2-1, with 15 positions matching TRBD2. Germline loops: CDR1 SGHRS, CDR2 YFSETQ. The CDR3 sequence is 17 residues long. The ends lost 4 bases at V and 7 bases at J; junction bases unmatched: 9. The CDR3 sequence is CASSHTTGTSGGNEQFF. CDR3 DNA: TGCGCCAGCAGCCACACTACCGGGACTAGCGGGGGGAATGAGCAGTTCTTC.

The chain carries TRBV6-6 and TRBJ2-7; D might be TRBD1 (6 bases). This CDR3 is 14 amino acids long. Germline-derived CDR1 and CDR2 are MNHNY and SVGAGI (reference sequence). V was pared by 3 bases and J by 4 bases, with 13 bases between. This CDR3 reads CASSYSVQGYEQYF. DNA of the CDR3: TGTGCCAGCAGTTATTCTGTTCAGGGGTACGAGCAGTACTTC.

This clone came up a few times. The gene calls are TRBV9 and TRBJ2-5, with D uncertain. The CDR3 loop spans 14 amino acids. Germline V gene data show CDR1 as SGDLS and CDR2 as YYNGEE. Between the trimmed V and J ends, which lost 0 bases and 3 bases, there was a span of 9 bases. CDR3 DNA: TGTGCCAGCAGCGTAGAGGCGGCAAAAGAGACCCAGTACTTC. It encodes CASSVEAAKETQYF.

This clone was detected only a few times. In DNA, the CDR3 is TGTGCCAGTAGGCCTGTCGCCGGGGGATCTGGTGAGCAGTTCTTC. It yields the protein CASRPVAGGSGEQFF. The V and J genes are TRBV19 and TRBJ2-1; tentative D call: TRBD2 (6 bases). V gave up 6 bases and J gave up 9 bases, with 21 bases separating them. CDR1 and CDR2 from the germline V gene are LNHDA and SQIVND (reference sequence). The CDR3 covers 15 residues. Together with reference TRBV19 and TRBJ2-1, the CDR3 gives the full variable domain: DGGITQSPKYLFRKEGQNVTLSCEQNLNHDAMYWYRQDPGQGLRLIYYSQIVNDFQKGDIAEGYSVSREKKESFPLTVTSAQKNPTAFYLCASRPVAGGSGEQFFGPGTRLTVL.

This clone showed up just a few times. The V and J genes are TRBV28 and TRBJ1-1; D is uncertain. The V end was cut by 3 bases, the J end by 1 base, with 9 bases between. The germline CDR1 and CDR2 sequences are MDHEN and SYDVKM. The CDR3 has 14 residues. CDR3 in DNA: TGTGCCAGCAGTTTGTTACAATCGAACACTGAAGCTTTCTTT. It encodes CASSLLQSNTEAFF. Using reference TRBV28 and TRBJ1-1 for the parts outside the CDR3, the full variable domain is DVKVTQSSRYLVKRTGEKVFLECVQDMDHENMFWYRQDPGLGLRLIYFSYDVKMKEKGDIPEGYSVSREKKERFSLILESASTNQTSMYLCASSLLQSNTEAFFGQGTRLTVV.

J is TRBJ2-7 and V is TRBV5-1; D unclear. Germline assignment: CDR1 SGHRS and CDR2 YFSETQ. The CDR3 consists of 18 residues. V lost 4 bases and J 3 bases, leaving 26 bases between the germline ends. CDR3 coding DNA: TGCGCCAGCAGCGTCGGCCCCCCGGTAGAGGTCTGGATCTACGAGCAGTACTTC. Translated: CASSVGPPVEVWIYEQYF.

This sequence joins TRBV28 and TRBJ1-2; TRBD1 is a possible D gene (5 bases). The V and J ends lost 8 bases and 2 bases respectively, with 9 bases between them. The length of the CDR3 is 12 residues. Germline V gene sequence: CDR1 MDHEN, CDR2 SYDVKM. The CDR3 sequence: CASERGNYGYTF. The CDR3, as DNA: TGTGCCAGCGAACGGGGGAACTATGGCTACACCTTC.

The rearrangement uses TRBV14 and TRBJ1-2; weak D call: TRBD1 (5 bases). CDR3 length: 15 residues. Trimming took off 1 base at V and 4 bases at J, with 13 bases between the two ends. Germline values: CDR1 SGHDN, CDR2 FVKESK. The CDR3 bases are TGTGCCAGCAGCCAAGGGGGGGATTCGAGCTATGGCTACACCTTC. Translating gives CASSQGGDSSYGYTF. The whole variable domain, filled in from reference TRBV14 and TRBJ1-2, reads EAGVTQFPSHSVIEKGQTVTLRCDPISGHDNLYWYRRVMGKEIKFLLHFVKESKQDESGMPNNRFLAERTGGTYSTLKVQPAELEDSGVYFCASSQGGDSSYGYTFGSGTRLTVV.

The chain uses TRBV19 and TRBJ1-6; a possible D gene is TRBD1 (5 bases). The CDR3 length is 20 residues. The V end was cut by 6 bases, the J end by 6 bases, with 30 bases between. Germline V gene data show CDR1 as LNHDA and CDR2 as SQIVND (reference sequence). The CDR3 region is CASRGGARNTVTGVNSPLHF. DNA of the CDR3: TGTGCCAGTAGGGGAGGGGCGCGCAATACAGTGACGGGGGTTAATTCACCCCTCCACTTT.

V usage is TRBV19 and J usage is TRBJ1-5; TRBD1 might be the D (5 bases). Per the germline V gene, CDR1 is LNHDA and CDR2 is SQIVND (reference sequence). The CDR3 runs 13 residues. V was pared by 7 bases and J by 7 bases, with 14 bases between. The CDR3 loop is CASTAGRVQPQHF. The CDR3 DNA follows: TGTGCCAGTACGGCAGGGAGGGTGCAGCCCCAGCATTTT.

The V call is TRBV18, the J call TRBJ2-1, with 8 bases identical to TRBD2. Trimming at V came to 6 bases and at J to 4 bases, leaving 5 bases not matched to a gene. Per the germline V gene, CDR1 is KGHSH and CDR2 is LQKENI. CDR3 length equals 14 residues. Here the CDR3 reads CASSQGLAYNEQFF. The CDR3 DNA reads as TGTGCCAGCTCCCAAGGACTAGCTTACAATGAGCAGTTCTTC.

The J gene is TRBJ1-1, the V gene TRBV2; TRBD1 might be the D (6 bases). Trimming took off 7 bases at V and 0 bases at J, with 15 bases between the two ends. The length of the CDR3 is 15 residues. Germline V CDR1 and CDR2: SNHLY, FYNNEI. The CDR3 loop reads CASIGTSLMNTEAFF. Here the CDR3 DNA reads TGTGCCAGCATAGGGACATCCCTCATGAACACTGAAGCTTTCTTT. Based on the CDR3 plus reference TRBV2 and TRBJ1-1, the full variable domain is EPEVTQTPSHQVTQMGQEVILRCVPISNHLYFYWYRQILGQKVEFLVSFYNNEISEKSEIFDDQFSVERPDGSNFTLKIRSTKLEDSAMYFCASIGTSLMNTEAFFGQGTRLTVV.

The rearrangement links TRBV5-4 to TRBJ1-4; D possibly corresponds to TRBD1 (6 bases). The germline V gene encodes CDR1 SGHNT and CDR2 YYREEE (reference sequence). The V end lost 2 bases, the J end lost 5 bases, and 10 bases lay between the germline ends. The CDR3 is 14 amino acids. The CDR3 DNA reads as TGTGCCAGCAGCTTCAGGGGCGGGAATGAAAAACTGTTTTTT. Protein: CASSFRGGNEKLFF.

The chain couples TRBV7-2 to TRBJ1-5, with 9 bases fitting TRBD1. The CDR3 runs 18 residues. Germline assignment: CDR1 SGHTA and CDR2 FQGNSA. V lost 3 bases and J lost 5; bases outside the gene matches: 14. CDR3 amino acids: CASSLRTGVESNDQPQHF. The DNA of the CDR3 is TGTGCCAGCAGCTTGCGGACAGGGGTCGAGTCCAACGATCAGCCCCAGCATTTT.

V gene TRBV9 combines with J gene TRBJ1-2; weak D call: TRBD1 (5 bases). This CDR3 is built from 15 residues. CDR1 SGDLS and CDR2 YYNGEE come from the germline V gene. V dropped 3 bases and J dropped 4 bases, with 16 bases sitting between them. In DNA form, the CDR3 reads TGTGCCAGCAGCGAGGGACTCCCGAGGGGCTATGGCTACACCTTC. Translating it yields CASSEGLPRGYGYTF.

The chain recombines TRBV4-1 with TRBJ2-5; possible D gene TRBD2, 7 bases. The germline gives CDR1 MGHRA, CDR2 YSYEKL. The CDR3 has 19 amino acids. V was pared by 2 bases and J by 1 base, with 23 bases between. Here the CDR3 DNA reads TGCGCCAGCAGCCAACCCCCGACCCAGGCGGGGGCTCTCCAAGAGACCCAGTACTTC. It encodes CASSQPPTQAGALQETQYF.

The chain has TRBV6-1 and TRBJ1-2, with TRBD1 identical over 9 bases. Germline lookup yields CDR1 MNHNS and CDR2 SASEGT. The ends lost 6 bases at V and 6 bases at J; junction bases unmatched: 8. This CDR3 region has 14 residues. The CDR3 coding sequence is TGTGCCAGCAGGGAGGGACAGGGACTAAATGGCTACACCTTC. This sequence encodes CASREGQGLNGYTF.

The CDR3 region is CASGLPLGAYTEAFF. CDR3 DNA sequence: TGTGCTAGTGGTTTGCCCCTGGGGGCCTACACTGAAGCTTTCTTT. The chain carries TRBV12-5 and TRBJ1-1; possible D gene TRBD1, 6 bases. Between the trimmed V and J ends, which lost 2 bases and 3 bases, there was a span of 13 bases. In germline, CDR1 is LGHNT, CDR2 FRNRAP. This CDR3 region has 15 residues.

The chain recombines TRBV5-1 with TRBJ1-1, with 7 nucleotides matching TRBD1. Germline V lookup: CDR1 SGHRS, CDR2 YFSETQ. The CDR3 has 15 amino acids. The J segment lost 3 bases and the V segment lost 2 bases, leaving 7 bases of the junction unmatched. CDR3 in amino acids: CASSFVRGSDTEAFF. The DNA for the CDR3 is TGCGCCAGCAGCTTCGTCAGGGGGTCCGACACTGAAGCTTTCTTT.

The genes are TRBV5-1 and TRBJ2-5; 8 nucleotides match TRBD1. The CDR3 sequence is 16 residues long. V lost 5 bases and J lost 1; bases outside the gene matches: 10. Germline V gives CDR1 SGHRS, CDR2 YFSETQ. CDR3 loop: CASSHPGTGAQETQYF. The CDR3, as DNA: TGCGCCAGCAGTCACCCCGGGACAGGCGCCCAAGAGACCCAGTACTTC.

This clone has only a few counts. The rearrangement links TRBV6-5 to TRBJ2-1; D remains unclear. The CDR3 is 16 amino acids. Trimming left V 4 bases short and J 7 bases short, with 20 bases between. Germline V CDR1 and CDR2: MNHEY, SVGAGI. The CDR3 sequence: CASSSRGQKEGNEQFF. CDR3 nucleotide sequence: TGTGCCAGCAGTTCCCGAGGTCAGAAGGAAGGAAATGAGCAGTTCTTC.

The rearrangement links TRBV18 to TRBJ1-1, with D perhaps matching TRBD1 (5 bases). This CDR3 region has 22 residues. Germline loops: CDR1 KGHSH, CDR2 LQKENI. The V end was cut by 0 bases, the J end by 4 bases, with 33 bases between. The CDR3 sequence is CASSPPGGVPYTYDRDLTEAFF. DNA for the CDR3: TGTGCCAGCTCACCACCGGGAGGTGTGCCCTATACTTACGACAGAGACCTCACTGAAGCTTTCTTT.